Presented here are 21 T cell receptor beta chains from one specimen sequenced in a study of human T cells and chemical hapten exposure. Described time point: patch test 3, about 24 weeks after DPC sensitization. Noted treatment: therapeutic diphenylcyclopropenone sensitization with weekly scalp DPC. TCRdb reprocessed the RACE reads via MiXCR and lists one record per CDR3 protein. The table includes more than 100,000 distinct CDR3 sequences, around 11% detected once. Source: whole blood, taken in connection with sensitization to the hapten diphenylcyclopropenone (DPC). These receptors originate from a woman in her forties or fifties with alopecia areata. Some clones in this sample may be carry-over from other donors' samples.

The table lists this clonotype with many counts. This chain connects TRBV18 to TRBJ2-3; unclear D gene. The V gene lost 4 bases and the J gene lost 2 bases, with 13 bases spanning the gap. Germline loops: CDR1 KGHSH, CDR2 LQKENI. The CDR3 has 15 amino acids. CDR3 protein: CASSQDGTPTDTQYF. The CDR3 bases are TGTGCCAGCTCACAGGACGGTACCCCCACAGATACGCAGTATTTT.

This clonotype was detected many times. The V and J genes are TRBV7-9 and TRBJ2-2; TRBD1 aligns across 7 bases. In germline, CDR1 is SEHNR, CDR2 FQNEAQ (reference sequence). The length of the CDR3 is 16 residues. V shed 5 bases and J 2 bases; nucleotides not matched to a gene: 8. CDR3 protein: CASSPLGQANTGELFF. CDR3 coding DNA: TGTGCCAGCAGCCCGCTCGGACAGGCAAACACCGGGGAGCTGTTTTTT.

The CDR3 loop reads CASPGQSSYEQYF. In nucleotides, the CDR3 is TGTGCCAGCCCGGGACAGAGCTCCTACGAGCAGTACTTC. This chain joins TRBV6-1 and TRBJ2-7, with TRBD1 matching 7 bases. Germline V gene sequence: CDR1 MNHNS, CDR2 SASEGT. With 8 bases clipped from V and 0 bases from J, the junction kept 4 bases outside the gene matches. The CDR3 covers 13 residues.

This clonotype was recorded at least ten times. This chain joins TRBV12-3 or TRBV12-4 and TRBJ2-7; possibly TRBD2 for D (6 bases). The CDR3 is 13 amino acids. The V end lost 3 bases, the J end lost 1 base, and 7 bases lay between the germline ends. CDR3 sequence reads: CASSFAGSYEQYF. For the CDR3, the DNA is TGTGCCAGCAGTTTTGCGGGGTCCTACGAGCAGTACTTC.

This clonotype was detected many times. The gene calls are TRBV5-1 and TRBJ2-5; D might be TRBD2 (5 bases). The CDR3 loop spans 13 amino acids. Trimming removed 7 bases at V and 1 base at J, with 11 bases between. Germline lookup yields CDR1 SGHRS and CDR2 YFSETQ. The CDR3 coding sequence is TGCGCCAGCCGAGCGGCATTCCAAGAGACCCAGTACTTC. Encoded protein: CASRAAFQETQYF.

This clonotype was seen a handful of times. The V and J genes are TRBV10-3 and TRBJ2-7; the match to TRBD2 covers 11 bases. V lost 0 bases and J lost 2; bases outside the gene matches: 6. Germline loops: CDR1 ENHRY, CDR2 SYGVKD. The length of the CDR3 is 17 residues. In DNA form, the CDR3 reads TGTGCCATCAGTGAGTCGCTAGCGGGGGGACCTGCCTACGAGCAGTACTTC. This gives the protein CAISESLAGGPAYEQYF.

The gene calls are TRBV28 and TRBJ2-3, with TRBD1 matching 8 bases. CDR3 length: 17 amino acids. The germline V gene encodes CDR1 MDHEN and CDR2 SYDVKM. With 4 bases clipped from V and 2 bases from J, the junction kept 11 bases outside the gene matches. CDR3 DNA: TGTGCCAGCAGTTACAGTCAGGGGGCCAGACTCACAGATACGCAGTATTTT. This codes for CASSYSQGARLTDTQYF.

CDR3 region: CASSLTRVRGAFF. CDR3 in DNA: TGTGCCAGCAGTTTAACCCGGGTCCGAGGAGCTTTCTTT. The rearrangement links TRBV28 to TRBJ1-1; D gene unclear. The CDR3 contains 13 residues. The germline V and J ends were trimmed by 2 bases and 10 bases, with 14 bases remaining between them. Germline V gene lookup returns CDR1 MDHEN and CDR2 SYDVKM.

The CDR3 reads CASSLIQGRAQETQYF. CDR3 nucleotide sequence: TGTGCCAGCAGTCTCATACAGGGGCGAGCGCAAGAGACCCAGTACTTC. The chain employs TRBV6-6 and TRBJ2-5; TRBD1 agrees at 7 bases. CDR3 length: 16 residues. The junction had 11 bases not matched to a gene; V was cut back by 5 bases and J by 2 bases. Germline values: CDR1 MNHNY, CDR2 SVGAGI (reference sequence).

This clonotype occurred many times. The rearrangement links TRBV20-1 to TRBJ2-1; D is possibly TRBD1 or TRBD2 (5 bases each). The germline V gene encodes CDR1 DFQATT and CDR2 SNEGSKA (reference sequence). This CDR3 has 15 amino acids. V was clipped by 0 bases and J by 10 bases, with 19 bases between them. Here the CDR3 reads CSARDGGDPWGEQFF. CDR3 coding DNA: TGCAGTGCTAGAGATGGTGGGGACCCGTGGGGGGAGCAGTTCTTC.

The J gene is TRBJ2-4, the V gene TRBV2; 11 bases align to TRBD1. CDR1 and CDR2 (germline): SNHLY, FYNNEI. J gave up 1 base and V 4 bases, and 15 bases lay outside the gene matches. CDR3 length: 20 residues. In nucleotides, the CDR3 is TGTGCCAGCAGTGGACAATCGGGACAGGGGGTAGGCTTGGCCAAAAACATTCAGTACTTC. This gives the protein CASSGQSGQGVGLAKNIQYF.

This clonotype showed up many times. This chain joins TRBV28 and TRBJ1-1; no clear D gene. This CDR3 is 18 amino acids long. Per germline, CDR1 MDHEN and CDR2 SYDVKM. Trimming removed 7 bases from V and 7 bases from J, with 31 bases in between. CDR3 bases: TGTGCCAGCACTCTCCCCCCACAGAAAGAGCCTTGTGGGGATGAAGCTTTCTTT. Its protein product is CASTLPPQKEPCGDEAFF.

This clonotype was recorded a few times. The chain recombines TRBV12-3 or TRBV12-4 with TRBJ2-6; 8 bases agree with TRBD1. V gave up 4 bases and J gave up 4 bases; unmatched junction bases: 3. This CDR3 comprises 15 residues. CDR3: CASSSRGRGANVLTF. CDR3 coding DNA: TGTGCCAGCAGTTCCAGGGGGCGAGGGGCCAACGTCCTGACTTTC.

This clonotype came up a few times. The chain has TRBV28 and TRBJ2-3; perhaps TRBD2 as D (5 bases). The CDR3 has 16 residues. V was shortened by 6 bases and J by 4 bases, with 20 bases between the two germline ends. Germline lookup yields CDR1 MDHEN and CDR2 SYDVKM. For the CDR3, the DNA is TGTGCCAGCAGCCGAGGTTCGGGGTCTTTCGCAGATACGCAGTATTTT. Translating gives CASSRGSGSFADTQYF.

The chain is built from TRBV7-2 and TRBJ2-7, with D perhaps TRBD1 or TRBD2 (5 bases each). With 5 bases removed from V and 0 bases from J, the gap between germline ends came to 17 bases. Germline V gene lookup returns CDR1 SGHTA and CDR2 FQGNSA. CDR3 length equals 16 residues. CDR3 sequence (DNA): TGTGCCAGCAGCCCCGTTGGGGGAGCCAGCTCCTACGAGCAGTACTTC. Encoded protein: CASSPVGGASSYEQYF.

V and J are TRBV29-1 and TRBJ2-7; 8 nucleotides agree with TRBD1. Germline-derived CDR1 and CDR2 are SQVTM and ANQGSEA. The CDR3 runs to 13 residues. J gave up 3 bases and V 6 bases, and 7 bases lay outside the gene matches. CDR3 bases: TGCAGCGTCGCATGGGGACAGGACTACGAGCAGTACTTC. Amino acids: CSVAWGQDYEQYF.

The table lists this clonotype with a few counts. The chain employs TRBV7-2 and TRBJ2-5, with TRBD2 identical over 14 bases. V dropped 3 bases and J dropped 4; count of bases not matched to a gene: 7. The CDR3 contains 17 residues. Germline CDR1 is SGHTA and CDR2 is FQGNSA. Here the CDR3 reads CASSLGTSGSWGETQYF. Here the CDR3 DNA reads TGTGCCAGCAGCTTGGGGACTAGCGGGAGTTGGGGAGAGACCCAGTACTTC.

This clonotype has just a few counts. The chain joins TRBV6-2 or TRBV6-3 to TRBJ2-4; D is ambiguous. V lost 5 bases, J lost 7 bases, and 9 bases lay in between. The CDR3 is made up of 12 amino acids. Looked up from germline, CDR1 is MNHEY and CDR2 is SVGEGT. The CDR3 sequence: CASSPAQNIQYF. CDR3 DNA: TGTGCCAGCAGTCCCGCCCAGAACATTCAGTACTTC.

This clonotype was found a few times. The chain employs TRBV12-3 or TRBV12-4 and TRBJ2-4; TRBD2 might be the D (6 bases). The CDR3 has 14 residues. With 3 bases removed from V and 0 bases from J, the gap between germline ends came to 6 bases. CDR3 bases: TGTGCCAGCAGTTTGCGGGAAGCCAAAAACATTCAGTACTTC. Encoded protein: CASSLREAKNIQYF.

Notes on this clonotype: Being one base from a much bigger clone, this may be a read error. The chain recombines TRBV28 with TRBJ2-7; D remains unclear. Per the germline V gene, CDR1 is MDHEN and CDR2 is SYDVKM. With 8 bases removed from V and 5 bases from J, the gap between germline ends came to 10 bases. The CDR3 extends over 11 amino acids. The CDR3 reads CASSTIDEQYF. The CDR3 bases are TGTGCCAGCTCGACAATCGACGAGCAGTACTTC. Together with reference TRBV28 and TRBJ2-7, the CDR3 gives the full variable domain: DVKVTQSSRYLVKRTGEKVFLECVQDMDHENMFWYRQDPGLGLRLIYFSYDVKMKEKGDIPEGYSVSREKKERFSLILESASTNQTSMYLCASSTIDEQYFGPGTRLTVT.

This rearrangement joins TRBV12-3 or TRBV12-4 to TRBJ2-6; D not certain. V dropped 4 bases and J dropped 4 bases, with 8 bases sitting between them. This CDR3 has 14 residues. The CDR3 spells CASSSVIGANVLTF. CDR3 DNA: TGTGCCAGCAGTTCGGTAATCGGGGCCAACGTCCTGACTTTC.